This TCR beta chain was recovered during a study of T cell responses to AZD1222 COVID-19 vaccine. On the study more broadly: Analyses pooled second doses at about 4 or about 12 weeks. Points from the study as a whole: Recipients of AZD1222 seropositive at baseline numbered only 6 or 7. Donors in the cohort were predominantly white British and more often female, and clonal diversity was possibly underestimated. Reports say nearly half of spike-specific TCRs go after unmutated variant regions.

Of note for this clone: What it recognizes is unknown. Other DNA sequences in this specimen translate into the identical CDR3.

Profiling relied on immunoSEQ multiplex PCR, and the TCRdb table lists in-frame clones only, not all of them. The repertoire has around 140,000 clones, approximately 93% of them found once; the top ten carry approximately 5%. Germline assignment: CDR1 DFQATT and CDR2 SNEGSKA (reference sequence). This CDR3 has 11 amino acids. V lost 5 bases, J lost 13 bases, and 7 bases stayed unmatched. The sample was peripheral blood, taken on day 0 of AZD1222 vaccination. The source is an adult in good health. J is TRBJ2-1 and V is TRBV20-1, with 8 bases identical to TRBD2. The chain's CDR3 is CSAGGLAGQFF. CDR3 DNA: TGCAGTGCTGGGGGGCTAGCGGGTCAGTTCTTC.